This T cell receptor beta chain was obtained from a study of preoperative IRX-2 immunotherapy in early breast cancer. Using immunoSEQ multiplex PCR, the repertoire was profiled, and TCRdb retains in-frame clones only, with some absent. The sample consists of 15,000 to 25,000 clones, roughly 80% of them appearing once. Sample treatment: preoperative locoregional IRX-2 cytokine immunotherapy. Samples came from a phase Ib trial of preoperative locoregional IRX-2 cytokine immunotherapy. The origin of this receptor is a human donor with breast cancer. The source material was lymph node tissue, sampled after IRX-2 immunotherapy.

The CDR3 coding sequence is TGTGCCACCAGCAGGGTGAGGGGAGCCTACGAGCAGTACTTC. This translates into CATSRVRGAYEQYF. V is TRBV15 and J is TRBJ2-7, with D tentatively TRBD1 or TRBD2 (5 bases each). Trimming shortened V by 3 bases and J by 2 bases, and 11 bases separated the two germline ends. This CDR3 is built from 14 residues. The germline V gene has CDR1 LNHNV and CDR2 YYDKDF (reference sequence).